These 6 T cell receptor beta chains originate from one sample sequenced in a study of cytomegalovirus exposure and HLA in healthy donors. The primer mix had 60 Vbeta and 13 Jbeta primers. The data were produced by immunoSEQ multiplex PCR, yet TCRdb's version contains in-frame clones alone and is incomplete. Among some 97,000 clones listed, around 83% were seen once. Input material: PBMCs. The receptor source for this set is a woman aged 18-30 years in good health and CMV-seronegative.

This clone was seen only once. At one boundary the junction diverges from the germline segment, which might be a read error. The rearrangement joins TRBV7-9 to TRBJ2-7; 7 bases fit TRBD1. Germline loops: CDR1 SEHNR, CDR2 FQNEAQ (reference sequence). The CDR3 is 14 amino acids. CDR3: CSSSLSGQHHEQYF. The DNA of the CDR3 is TGTTCCAGCAGCTTATCGGGACAGCACCACGAGCAGTACTTC. The full variable domain, with the rest looked up from reference TRBV7-9 and TRBJ2-7, is DTGVSQNPRHKITKRGQNVTFRCDPISEHNRLYWYRQTLGQGPEFLTYFQNEAQLEKSRLLSDRFSAERPKGSFSTLEIQRTEQGDSAMYLCSSSLSGQHHEQYFGPGTRLTVT.

The chain is built from TRBV11-2 and TRBJ2-1, with 7 bases fitting TRBD1. J lost 4 bases, V lost 6 bases, and 12 bases had no gene match. The germline V gene has CDR1 SGHAT and CDR2 FQNNGV. The CDR3 extends over 16 amino acids. The CDR3 DNA reads TGTGCCAGCAGTTCAGGCCCAGGGGGTCTTTACAATGAGCAGTTCTTC. As protein: CASSSGPGGLYNEQFF.

The chain combines TRBV5-1 with TRBJ1-2; TRBD1 matches at 7 bases. Per the germline V gene, CDR1 is SGHRS and CDR2 is YFSETQ. Trimming took 4 bases from V and 3 from J; bases not matched to a gene: 12. CDR3 length: 16 residues. The CDR3 nucleotides are TGCGCCAGCAGCGCCCGACAGGGTTCGTCGGACTATGGCTACACCTTC. This translates into CASSARQGSSDYGYTF.

The chain combines TRBV19 with TRBJ2-5; TRBD2 might be the D (5 bases). Trimming cost V 3 bases and J 1 base, with 21 bases left between them. There are 18 residues in the CDR3. CDR1 LNHDA and CDR2 SQIVND come from the germline V gene (reference sequence). The CDR3 protein is CASSMRGETSRIQETQYF. CDR3 in DNA: TGTGCCAGTAGTATGCGTGGGGAGACCTCAAGGATCCAAGAGACCCAGTACTTC. The full variable domain, with the rest looked up from reference TRBV19 and TRBJ2-5, is DGGITQSPKYLFRKEGQNVTLSCEQNLNHDAMYWYRQDPGQGLRLIYYSQIVNDFQKGDIAEGYSVSREKKESFPLTVTSAQKNPTAFYLCASSMRGETSRIQETQYFGPGTRLLVL.

The chain joins TRBV6-6 to TRBJ2-7, with a tentative D call TRBD2 (7 bases). Germline values: CDR1 MNHNY, CDR2 SVGAGI (reference sequence). This CDR3 contains 15 residues. The V end lost 6 bases, the J end lost 1 base, and 16 bases lay between the germline ends. CDR3 loop: CASRGGQGQSYEQYF. Written as DNA, the CDR3 is TGTGCCAGCAGGGGAGGGCAGGGGCAATCCTACGAGCAGTACTTC.

V and J are TRBV5-6 and TRBJ1-2, with a tentative D call TRBD1 (5 bases). In germline, CDR1 is SGHDT, CDR2 YYEEEE. Trimming removed 2 bases from V and 7 bases from J, with 18 bases in between. This CDR3 is 15 amino acids long. CDR3 residues: CASSFWTSAFGGYTF. The CDR3 bases are TGTGCCAGCAGCTTCTGGACATCGGCTTTCGGTGGCTACACCTTC.